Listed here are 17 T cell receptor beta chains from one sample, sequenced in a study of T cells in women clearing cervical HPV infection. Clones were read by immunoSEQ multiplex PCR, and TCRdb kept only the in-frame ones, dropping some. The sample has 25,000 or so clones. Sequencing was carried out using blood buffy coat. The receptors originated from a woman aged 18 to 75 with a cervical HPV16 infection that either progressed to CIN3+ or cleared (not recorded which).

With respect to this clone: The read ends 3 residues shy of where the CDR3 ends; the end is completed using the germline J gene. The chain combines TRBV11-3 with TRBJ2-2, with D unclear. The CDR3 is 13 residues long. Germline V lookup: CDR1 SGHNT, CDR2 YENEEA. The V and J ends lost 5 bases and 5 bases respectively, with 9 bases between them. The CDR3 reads CASSQAWTGELFF. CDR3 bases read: TGTGCCAGCAGCCAAGCGTGGACCGGGGAG.

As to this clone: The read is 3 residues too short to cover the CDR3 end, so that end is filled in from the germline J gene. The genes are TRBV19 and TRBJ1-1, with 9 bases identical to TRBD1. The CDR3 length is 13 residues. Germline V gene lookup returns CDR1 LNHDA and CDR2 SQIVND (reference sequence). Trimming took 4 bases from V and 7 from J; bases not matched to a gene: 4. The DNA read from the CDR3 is TGTGCCAGTAGTAGTGGACAGGGGTTTGAA. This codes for CASSSGQGFE. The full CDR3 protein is CASSSGQGFEAFF.

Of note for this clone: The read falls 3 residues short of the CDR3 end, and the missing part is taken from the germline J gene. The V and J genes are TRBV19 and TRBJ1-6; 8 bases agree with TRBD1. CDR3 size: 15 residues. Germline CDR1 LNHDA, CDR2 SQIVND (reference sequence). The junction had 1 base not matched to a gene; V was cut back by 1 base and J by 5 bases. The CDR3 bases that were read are TGTGCCAGTAGTATAGGGGACAGGAATAATTCACCC. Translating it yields CASSIGDRNNSP. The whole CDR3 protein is CASSIGDRNNSPLHF.

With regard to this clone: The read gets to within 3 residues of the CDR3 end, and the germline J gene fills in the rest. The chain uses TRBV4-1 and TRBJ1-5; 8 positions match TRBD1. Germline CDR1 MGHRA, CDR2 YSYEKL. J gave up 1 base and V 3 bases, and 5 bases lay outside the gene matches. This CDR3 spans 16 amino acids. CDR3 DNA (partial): TGCGCCAGCAGCCATGGACAGGGCCTAAGCAATCAGCCC. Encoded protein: CASSHGQGLSNQP. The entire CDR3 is CASSHGQGLSNQPQHF.

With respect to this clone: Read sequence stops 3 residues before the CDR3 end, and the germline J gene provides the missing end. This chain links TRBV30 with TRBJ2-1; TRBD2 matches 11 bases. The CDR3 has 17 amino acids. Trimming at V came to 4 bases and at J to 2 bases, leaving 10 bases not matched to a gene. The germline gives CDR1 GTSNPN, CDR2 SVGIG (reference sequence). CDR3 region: CAWNRLAGIQTYNEQFF. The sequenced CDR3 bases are TGTGCCTGGAACCGACTAGCGGGAATTCAAACCTACAATGAG.

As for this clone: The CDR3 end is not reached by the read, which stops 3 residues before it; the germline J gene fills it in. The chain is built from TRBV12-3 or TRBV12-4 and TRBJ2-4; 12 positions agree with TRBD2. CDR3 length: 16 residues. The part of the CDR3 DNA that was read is TGTGCCAGCAGTTTAGGTTCCGGGCTAGCGGGAGGGTTT. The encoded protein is CASSLGSGLAGGF. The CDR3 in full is CASSLGSGLAGGFQYF.

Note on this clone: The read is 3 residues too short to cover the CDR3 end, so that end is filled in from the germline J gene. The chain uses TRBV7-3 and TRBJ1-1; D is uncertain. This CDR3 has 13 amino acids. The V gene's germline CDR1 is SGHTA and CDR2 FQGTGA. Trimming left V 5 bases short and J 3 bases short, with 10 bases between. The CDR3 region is CASSTDTDTEAFF. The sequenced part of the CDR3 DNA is TGTGCCAGCAGCACCGACACAGACACTGAA.

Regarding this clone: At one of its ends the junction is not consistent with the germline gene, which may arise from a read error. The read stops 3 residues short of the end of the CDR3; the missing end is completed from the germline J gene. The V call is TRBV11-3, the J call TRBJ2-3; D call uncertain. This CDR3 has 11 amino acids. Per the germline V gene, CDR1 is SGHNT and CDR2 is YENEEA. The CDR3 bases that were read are TGTGCCAGCAGCGCCACAGAGACG. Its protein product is CASSATET. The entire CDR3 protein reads CASSATETQYF.

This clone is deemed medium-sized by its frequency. The covered CDR3 bases are TGCAGCGTTGGACAGGGGTCTGGGGCCAACGTC. This translates into CSVGQGSGANV. The entire CDR3 protein is CSVGQGSGANVLTF. V is TRBV29-1 and J is TRBJ2-6; 8 bases map to TRBD1. The read ends 3 residues shy of where the CDR3 ends; the end is completed using the germline J gene. The CDR3 consists of 14 residues. V lost 4 bases, J lost 1 base, and 0 bases stayed unmatched. CDR1 is SQVTM and CDR2 is ANQGSEA in the germline V gene.

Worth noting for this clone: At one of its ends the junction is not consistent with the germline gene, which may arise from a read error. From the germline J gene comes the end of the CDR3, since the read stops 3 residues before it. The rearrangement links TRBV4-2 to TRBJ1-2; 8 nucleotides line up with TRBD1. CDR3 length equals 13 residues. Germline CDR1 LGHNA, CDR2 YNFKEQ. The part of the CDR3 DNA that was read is TGCGCCAGCAGCCTGGACAGGGATTCGGGC. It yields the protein CASSLDRDSG. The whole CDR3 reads CASSLDRDSGYTF.

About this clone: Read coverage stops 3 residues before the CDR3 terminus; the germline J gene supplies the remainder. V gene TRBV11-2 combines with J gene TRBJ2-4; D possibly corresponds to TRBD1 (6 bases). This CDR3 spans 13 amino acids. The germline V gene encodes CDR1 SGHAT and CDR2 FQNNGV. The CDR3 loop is CASNRDGNYGQYF. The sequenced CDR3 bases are TGTGCCAGCAACAGGGACGGAAACTACGGT.

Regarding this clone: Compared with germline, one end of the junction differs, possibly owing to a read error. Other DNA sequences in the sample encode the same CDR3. The CDR3 DNA, read in part, is TGTGCCAGCAGCCCACAGGGAGACTATGGA. As protein: CASSPQGDYG. The complete CDR3 protein is CASSPQGDYGYTF. The V gene is TRBV9, the J gene TRBJ1-2; D possibly corresponds to TRBD1 (6 bases). The read stops 3 residues short of the end of the CDR3; the missing end is completed from the germline J gene. Germline CDR1 reads SGDLS; CDR2 reads YYNGEE. The CDR3 length is 13 residues.

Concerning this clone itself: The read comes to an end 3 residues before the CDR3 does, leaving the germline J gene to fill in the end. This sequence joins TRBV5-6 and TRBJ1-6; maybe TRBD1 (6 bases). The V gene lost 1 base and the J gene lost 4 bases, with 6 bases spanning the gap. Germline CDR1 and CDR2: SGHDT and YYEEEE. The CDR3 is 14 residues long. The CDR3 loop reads CASSLQGYNSPLHF. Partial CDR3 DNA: TGTGCCAGCAGCTTGCAGGGGTATAATTCACCC.

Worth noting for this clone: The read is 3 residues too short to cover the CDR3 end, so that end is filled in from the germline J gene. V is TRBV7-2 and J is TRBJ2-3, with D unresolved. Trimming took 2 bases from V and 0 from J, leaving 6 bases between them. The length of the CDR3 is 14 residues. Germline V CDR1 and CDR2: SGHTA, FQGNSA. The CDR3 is CASSLRSSTDTQYF. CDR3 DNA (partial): TGTGCCAGCAGCTTACGGTCTAGCACAGATACG.

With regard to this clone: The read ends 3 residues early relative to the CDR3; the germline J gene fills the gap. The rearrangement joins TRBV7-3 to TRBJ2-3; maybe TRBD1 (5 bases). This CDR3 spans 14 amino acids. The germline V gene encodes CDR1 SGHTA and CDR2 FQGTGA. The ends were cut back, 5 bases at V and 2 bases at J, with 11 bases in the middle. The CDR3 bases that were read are TGTGCCAGCAGCCCCTCCAGGGTCACAGATACG. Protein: CASSPSRVTDT. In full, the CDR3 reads CASSPSRVTDTQYF.

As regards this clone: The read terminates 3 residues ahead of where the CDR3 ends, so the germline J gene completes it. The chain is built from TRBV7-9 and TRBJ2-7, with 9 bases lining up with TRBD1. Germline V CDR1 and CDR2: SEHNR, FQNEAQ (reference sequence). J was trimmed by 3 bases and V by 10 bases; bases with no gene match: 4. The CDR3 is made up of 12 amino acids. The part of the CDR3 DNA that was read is TGTGCCACCGGGACAGGGCTCTACGAG. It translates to CATGTGLYE. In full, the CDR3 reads CATGTGLYEQYF.

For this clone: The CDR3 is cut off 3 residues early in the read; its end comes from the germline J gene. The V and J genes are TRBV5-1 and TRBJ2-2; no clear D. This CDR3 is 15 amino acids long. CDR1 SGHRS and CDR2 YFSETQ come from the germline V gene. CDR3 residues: CASSLASSTNEKLFF. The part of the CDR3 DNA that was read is TGCGCCAGCAGCTTGGCCAGCTCAACTAATGAAAAG.